Each of the 32 T cell receptor beta chains below was sequenced from the same sample in a study of CD8+CD57+ T cells in acquired aplastic anemia. Genomic DNA acted as the template from which TCR beta VDJ combination and CDR3 sequence profiling were carried out. In TCRdb, the reads were re-called with MiXCR into one record per CDR3 protein. This sample has roughly 180,000 distinct CDR3 sequences; just over 45% occur once, and the top ten carry 2.9%. Sequenced material: sorted CD4+, CD8+, or CD8+CD57+ T cells (not recorded which) from PBMCs. These receptors came from a human donor in good health.

For this clonotype: A much larger clone differs from this one at a single base, so this may be a read error. The J gene is TRBJ1-5, the V gene TRBV20-1; D remains unclear. The V gene lost 5 bases and the J gene lost 4 bases, with 15 bases spanning the gap. The CDR3 length is 14 residues. Germline CDR1 and CDR2: DFQATT and SNEGSKA (reference sequence). CDR3 DNA sequence: TGCAGTGCTGGTTCCGGCATTAGAAATCAGCCCCAGCATTTT. Amino acid sequence: CSAGSGIRNQPQHF.

With regard to this clonotype: The CDR3 carries no conserved terminal phenylalanine or tryptophan, so it likely arises from a read error. The chain combines TRBV24-1 with TRBJ2-2; D remains unclear. Germline V lookup: CDR1 KGHDR, CDR2 SFDVKD. The CDR3 extends over 12 amino acids. In DNA form, the CDR3 reads TGTGCCACCGGTGAGAACACCGGGGAGCTGTTTCTT. Its translation is CATGENTGELFL.

Comments on this clonotype: A much larger clone differs from this one at a single base, so this may be a read error. This rearrangement joins TRBV5-1 to TRBJ2-5; D not certain. Germline CDR1 SGHRS, CDR2 YFSETQ. This CDR3 contains 12 residues. The germline V and J ends were trimmed by 0 bases and 1 base, with 1 base remaining between them. The CDR3 DNA sequence: TGCGCCAGCAGCTTGGCCCAAGAGACCCAGTACTTC. Amino acid sequence: CASSLAQETQYF.

The chain couples TRBV7-3 to TRBJ2-2, with D perhaps matching TRBD2 (6 bases). Germline V gene data show CDR1 as SGHTA and CDR2 as FQGTGA. The CDR3 length is 15 residues. Trimming pared 4 bases from V and 3 bases from J, leaving 12 bases between. CDR3 DNA sequence: TGTGCCAGCAGCTCTGATAGCGGTGACACCGGGGAGCTGTTTTTT. This sequence encodes CASSSDSGDTGELFF.

This clonotype was detected many times. This chain connects TRBV19 to TRBJ1-2, with D maybe TRBD1 (5 bases). The CDR3 contains 14 residues. Trimming removed 4 bases from V and 4 bases from J, with 13 bases in between. CDR1 and CDR2 from the germline V gene are LNHDA and SQIVND (reference sequence). The CDR3 region is CASSTTGTAYGYTF. The DNA of the CDR3 is TGTGCCAGTAGTACTACCGGGACGGCCTATGGCTACACCTTC.

The chain uses TRBV24-1 and TRBJ2-5; 11 bases align to TRBD2. There are 16 residues in the CDR3. V shed 1 base and J 2 bases; nucleotides not matched to a gene: 2. CDR1 is KGHDR and CDR2 is SFDVKD in the germline V gene. In DNA, the CDR3 is TGTGCCACCAGTGATTTCGGGACTAGCGGTCAAGAGACCCAGTACTTC. Protein sequence: CATSDFGTSGQETQYF.

This clonotype was picked up many times. The chain uses TRBV5-1 and TRBJ1-1, with D perhaps TRBD1 (6 bases). CDR1 and CDR2 from the germline V gene are SGHRS and YFSETQ. The V gene lost 5 bases and the J gene lost 0 bases, with 11 bases spanning the gap. The CDR3 is 14 residues long. CDR3 region: CASRQGPMNTEAFF. For the CDR3, the DNA is TGCGCCAGCAGACAGGGACCCATGAACACTGAAGCTTTCTTT.

This clonotype was observed many times. The chain joins TRBV12-3 or TRBV12-4 to TRBJ2-1, with D hard to call. V was cut by 5 bases and J by 9 bases, with 8 bases left in between. The CDR3 extends over 11 amino acids. Here the CDR3 DNA reads TGTGCCAGCAGTACAAAGAGTGAGCAGTTCTTC. This translates into CASSTKSEQFF.

This chain joins TRBV20-1 and TRBJ2-7; D is possibly TRBD1 (6 bases). Trimming stripped 1 base from V and 6 bases from J, with 13 bases between. Germline V gene data show CDR1 as DFQATT and CDR2 as SNEGSKA (reference sequence). There are 13 residues in the CDR3. The CDR3 reads CSARAEDRREQYF. The CDR3 DNA reads TGCAGTGCTAGAGCTGAGGACAGACGCGAGCAGTACTTC.

Details on this clonotype: A much more abundant neighbour one base away suggests this may be a read error. This sequence joins TRBV5-1 and TRBJ1-1; D unresolved. Germline V gene data show CDR1 as SGHRS and CDR2 as YFSETQ. The CDR3 consists of 13 residues. CDR3 DNA sequence: TGCGCCACCCTACATGTCATGAACACTGACGCTTTCTTT. Translated: CATLHVMNTDAFF.

This clonotype was detected ten times or more. The CDR3 DNA reads TGTGCCAGCAGCCAAGATTTTCGGGAAAGTAACGAGCAGTACTTC. It encodes CASSQDFRESNEQYF. The genes are TRBV3-1 and TRBJ2-7; D is perhaps TRBD2 (5 bases). Germline V lookup: CDR1 LGHDT, CDR2 YNNKEL (reference sequence). The CDR3 has 15 residues. Deletions cut 0 bases from V and 5 bases from J, with 14 bases between.

In its sample, this clonotype was seen many times. The chain combines TRBV7-9 with TRBJ2-2, with unresolved D. Germline V gives CDR1 SEHNR, CDR2 FQNEAQ (reference sequence). Trimming pared 1 base from V and 0 bases from J, leaving 9 bases between. The CDR3 covers 16 residues. The CDR3 loop is CASSLVQVSNTGELFF. CDR3 coding DNA: TGTGCCAGCAGCTTAGTGCAGGTTTCGAACACCGGGGAGCTGTTTTTT.

The CDR3 nucleotides read TGTGCCAGTACTGATCAGGGGGGCGGAAACACCATATATTTT. This sequence encodes CASTDQGGGNTIYF. The chain combines TRBV19 with TRBJ1-3; 7 positions match TRBD1. V lost 7 bases to trimming and J lost 4 bases; unmatched junction nucleotides: 7. Germline V CDR1 and CDR2: LNHDA, SQIVND (reference sequence). There are 14 residues in the CDR3.

Turning to this clonotype: A much larger clone differs by one base, so this may be a read error. The chain has TRBV20-1 and TRBJ1-1; possible D gene TRBD1, 6 bases. V lost 6 bases, J lost 2 bases, and 13 bases lay in between. The germline CDR1 and CDR2 sequences are DFQATT and SNEGSKA (reference sequence). The length of the CDR3 is 13 residues. The CDR3 is CSAAGTPNTEAFF. The CDR3 bases are TGCAGTGCCGCCGGGACACCAAACACTGAAGCTTTCTTT.

This clonotype was counted ten times or more. V gene TRBV7-9 combines with J gene TRBJ2-3; TRBD2 matches at 8 bases. The CDR3 contains 15 residues. Germline V gene lookup returns CDR1 SEHNR and CDR2 FQNEAQ (reference sequence). The V segment lost 5 bases and the J segment 0 bases; nucleotides outside the gene matches: 4. CDR3 amino acids: CASSTTSGSTDTQYF. The DNA of the CDR3 is TGTGCCAGCAGCACCACTAGCGGTAGCACAGATACGCAGTATTTT.

V gene TRBV9 combines with J gene TRBJ1-5; D gene uncertain. The germline V gene encodes CDR1 SGDLS and CDR2 YYNGEE. The ends were cut back, 0 bases at V and 4 bases at J, with 8 bases in the middle. The CDR3 length is 14 residues. The CDR3 nucleotides are TGTGCCAGCAGCGTAGTGGCGAAAAATCAGCCCCAGCATTTT. It yields the protein CASSVVAKNQPQHF.

This clonotype was recorded at least ten times. This chain connects TRBV20-1 to TRBJ2-2, with 12 bases fitting TRBD1. CDR1 is DFQATT and CDR2 is SNEGSKA in the germline V gene (reference sequence). The ends lost 1 base at V and 5 bases at J; junction bases unmatched: 5. This CDR3 spans 16 amino acids. The CDR3 spells CSARARDRGQTGELFF. As DNA, the CDR3 is TGCAGTGCTAGAGCCCGGGACAGGGGGCAGACCGGGGAGCTGTTTTTT.

Regarding this clonotype: Compared with germline, one end of the junction differs, possibly owing to a read error. V usage is TRBV7-2 and J usage is TRBJ2-7; 9 nucleotides line up with TRBD1. The CDR3 runs 11 residues. The germline V gene encodes CDR1 SGHTA and CDR2 FQGNSA. The CDR3 region is CASSLGDRVHF. For the CDR3, the DNA is TGTGCCAGCAGCTTAGGGGACAGGGTCCACTTC.

The V and J genes are TRBV7-6 and TRBJ2-7; D might be TRBD1 (6 bases). Germline-derived CDR1 and CDR2 are SGHVS and FNYEAQ. This CDR3 is built from 16 residues. Trimming cost V 6 bases and J 1 base, with 19 bases left between them. CDR3 nucleotides: TGTGCCAGCAGGTTGGACAGACAATGGGGGTCCTACGAGCAGTACTTC. Translation: CASRLDRQWGSYEQYF. Full variable domain (remainder filled in from reference TRBV7-6 and TRBJ2-7): GAGVSQSPRYKVTKRGQDVALRCDPISGHVSLYWYRQALGQGPEFLTYFNYEAQQDKSGLPNDRFSAERPEGSISTLTIQRTEQRDSAMYRCASRLDRQWGSYEQYFGPGTRLTVT.

This clonotype has ten or more counts. The rearrangement links TRBV7-9 to TRBJ1-2; D not certain. V was cut by 5 bases and J by 2 bases, with 15 bases left in between. Germline CDR1 SEHNR, CDR2 FQNEAQ (reference sequence). The CDR3 sequence is 15 residues long. Written as DNA, the CDR3 is TGTGCCAGCAGCCCCCGGACCGGATTCAACTATGGCTACACCTTC. Residues: CASSPRTGFNYGYTF.

In its sample, this clonotype was seen once. Written as DNA, the CDR3 is TGTGCCAGCAGTGTCCGATCCACCGGCCGACCCACAATTTTAGGTGGCTACACCTTC. Translating gives CASSVRSTGRPTILGGYTF. V gene TRBV25-1 combines with J gene TRBJ1-2; D unclear. V lost 4 bases and J 7 bases, leaving 31 bases between the germline ends. The length of the CDR3 is 19 residues. Germline values: CDR1 MGHDK, CDR2 SYGVNS.

This clonotype has only a few counts. This chain uses TRBV6-5 with TRBJ1-1; 9 bases map to TRBD1. The J segment lost 0 bases and the V segment lost 2 bases, leaving 7 bases of the junction unmatched. The CDR3 extends over 17 amino acids. The germline CDR1 and CDR2 sequences are MNHEY and SVGAGI. The CDR3 bases are TGTGCCAGCAGTTACAGGACCGGGACAGGGATGAACACTGAAGCTTTCTTT. This encodes CASSYRTGTGMNTEAFF.

This clonotype appeared a few times. The chain is built from TRBV9 and TRBJ2-2; 7 nucleotides align to TRBD1. This CDR3 spans 14 amino acids. Germline V gene lookup returns CDR1 SGDLS and CDR2 YYNGEE. V gave up 2 bases and J gave up 3 bases; unmatched junction bases: 1. The CDR3 here is CASSVGTDTGELFF. DNA of the CDR3: TGTGCCAGCAGCGTCGGGACAGACACCGGGGAGCTGTTTTTT.

The rearrangement links TRBV11-2 to TRBJ2-7, with 10 nucleotides matching TRBD1. V was clipped by 2 bases and J by 5 bases; unmatched bases: 9. Germline V gene lookup returns CDR1 SGHAT and CDR2 FQNNGV. The CDR3 runs to 16 residues. The CDR3 is CASSLPGTGTGDEQYF. The DNA for the CDR3 is TGTGCCAGCAGCTTACCCGGGACAGGGACAGGGGACGAGCAGTACTTC.

This clonotype was observed many times. The CDR3 region has the DNA TGTGCCAGTAGTATGAAGGGGGGAGGGTTTAATTCACCCCTCCACTTT. The encoded protein is CASSMKGGGFNSPLHF. The chain combines TRBV19 with TRBJ1-6, with D tentatively TRBD1 (6 bases). Germline V gene data show CDR1 as LNHDA and CDR2 as SQIVND (reference sequence). The CDR3 has 16 amino acids. With 3 bases removed from V and 6 bases from J, the gap between germline ends came to 15 bases.

This clonotype was seen at least ten times. The V call is TRBV2, the J call TRBJ1-4; 8 bases agree with TRBD1. The J segment lost 2 bases and the V segment lost 8 bases, leaving 4 bases of the junction unmatched. Germline CDR1 and CDR2: SNHLY and FYNNEI. The CDR3 extends over 14 amino acids. The CDR3 is CASLRTGTNEKLFF. The DNA for the CDR3 is TGTGCCAGCTTGCGGACAGGGACTAATGAAAAACTGTTTTTT.

This clonotype was counted ten times or more. A read error may produce the germline difference seen at one junction end. The gene calls are TRBV12-3 or TRBV12-4 and TRBJ2-1; the D call may be TRBD1 or TRBD2 (7 bases each). The CDR3 is 13 amino acids. CDR3 sequence reads: CASSPRGGNGQFF. In DNA form, the CDR3 reads TGTGCCAGCAGCCCCAGGGGGGGGAATGGGCAGTTCTTC.

This clonotype occurred many times. The chain recombines TRBV7-9 with TRBJ2-1, with D possibly matching TRBD2 (6 bases). The CDR3 has 15 amino acids. Trimming removed 5 bases at V and 6 bases at J, with 17 bases between. Germline V lookup: CDR1 SEHNR, CDR2 FQNEAQ (reference sequence). The CDR3 bases are TGTGCCAGCAGCCCCCCGGTGGTGACTAGCAATGAGCAGTTCTTC. Its protein is CASSPPVVTSNEQFF.

The chain employs TRBV29-1 and TRBJ1-6, with D possibly TRBD1 on 6 matching bases. Germline V CDR1 and CDR2: SQVTM, ANQGSEA. The V end was cut by 6 bases, the J end by 9 bases, with 30 bases between. This CDR3 region has 18 residues. The CDR3 DNA reads TGCAGCGTCATGTGGGGGCTTGGTAGGTGGCGGATGGGTTCACCCCTCCACTTT. It yields the protein CSVMWGLGRWRMGSPLHF.

The CDR3: CATSDWGRGGGTEAFF. CDR3 DNA sequence: TGTGCCACCTCCGACTGGGGGCGAGGGGGAGGAACTGAAGCTTTCTTT. This chain connects TRBV10-3 to TRBJ1-1; D possibly corresponds to TRBD1 (6 bases). Trimming shortened V by 10 bases and J by 5 bases, and 26 bases separated the two germline ends. The germline CDR1 and CDR2 sequences are ENHRY and SYGVKD. The CDR3 totals 16 residues.

This clonotype was recorded many times. This chain uses TRBV5-5 with TRBJ1-6; no clear D. With 0 bases removed from V and 0 bases from J, the gap between germline ends came to 4 bases. This CDR3 comprises 15 residues. CDR1 is SGHKS, CDR2 YYEKEE, per germline (reference sequence). CDR3 protein: CASSLVSSYNSPLHF. The CDR3 nucleotides read TGTGCCAGCAGCTTGGTGAGCTCCTATAATTCACCCCTCCACTTT.

About this clonotype itself: This could be a read error, since a much larger clone is one nucleotide away. The chain joins TRBV7-2 to TRBJ2-3, with unresolved D. The better agreement between TRBJ1-5 and the DNA end casts doubt on the J call. Germline V gene data show CDR1 as SGHTA and CDR2 as FQGNSA. This CDR3 spans 13 amino acids. CDR3 coding DNA: TGTGCCAGCAGCTGGGAGCGAACAGATACGCAGCATTTT. Translation: CASSWERTDTQHF.